This T cell receptor beta chain originates from a study of T cell responses to AZD1222 COVID-19 vaccine. CDR1 is SGHVS and CDR2 is FQNEAQ in the germline V gene. This CDR3 contains 17 residues. V lost 7 bases to trimming and J lost 5 bases; unmatched junction nucleotides: 19. Study-wide findings and caveats: Donors were chiefly white British, with a greater number of females, and clonal diversity was perhaps underestimated. Repertoire sampling happened only post peak T cell response.

Details on this clone: Its antigen is unknown.

The method was immunoSEQ multiplex PCR; TCRdb's version includes in-frame clones alone and lacks a portion of them. In the table there are under 85,000 clones, about nine tenths of which are singletons. V usage is TRBV7-8 and J usage is TRBJ2-5; 7 positions agree with TRBD2. The starting material was peripheral blood, obtained on day 0 of AZD1222 vaccination. The receptor comes from an adult in good health. This chain's CDR3 is CASTPGRTSHLGETQYF. CDR3 sequence (DNA): TGTGCCAGCACCCCTGGGAGGACTAGTCACCTTGGGGAGACCCAGTACTTC.